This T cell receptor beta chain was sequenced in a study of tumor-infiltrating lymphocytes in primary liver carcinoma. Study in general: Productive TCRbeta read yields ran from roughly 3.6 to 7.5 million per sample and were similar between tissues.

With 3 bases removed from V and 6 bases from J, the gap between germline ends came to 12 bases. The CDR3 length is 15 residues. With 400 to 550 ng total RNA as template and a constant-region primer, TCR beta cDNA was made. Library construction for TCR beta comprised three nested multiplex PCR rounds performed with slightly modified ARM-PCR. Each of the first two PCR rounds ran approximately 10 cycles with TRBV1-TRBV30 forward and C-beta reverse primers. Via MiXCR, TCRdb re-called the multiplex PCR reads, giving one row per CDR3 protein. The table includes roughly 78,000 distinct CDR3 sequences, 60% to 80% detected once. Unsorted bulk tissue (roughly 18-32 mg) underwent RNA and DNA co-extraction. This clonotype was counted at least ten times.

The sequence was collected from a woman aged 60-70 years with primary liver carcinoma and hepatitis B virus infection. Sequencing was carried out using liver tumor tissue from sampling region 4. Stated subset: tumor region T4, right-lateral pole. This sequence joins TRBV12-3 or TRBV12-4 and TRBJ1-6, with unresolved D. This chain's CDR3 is CASSFGYGLNSPLHF. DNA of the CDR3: TGTGCCAGCAGTTTTGGGTACGGCCTTAATTCACCCCTCCACTTT.